This T cell receptor (beta chain) was recovered during a study of T cells in Graves' hyperthyroidism and ophthalmopathy. As for the study in general: Blood was drawn when the patient was first diagnosed and still untreated. Whole-study findings and limits: Most expanded thyroid clonotypes above 0.001 recurred in blood.

RNA transcripts provided the source from which TCR beta CDR3 regions were amplified. When the TCR CDR3 underwent first-round RT-PCR, the HTBI primer set was used. TCRdb called the multiplex PCR reads again in MiXCR, with one record for every CDR3 protein. The profile shows hundreds of thousands of distinct CDR3 sequences, approximately 14% of them singletons. Every diagnosis used clinical symptoms, serum thyroxine and TRAb, thyroid ultrasound and orbital computed tomography. Germline CDR1 reads DFQATT; CDR2 reads SNEGSKA (reference sequence). The CDR3 totals 14 residues. The ends lost 3 bases at V and 1 base at J; junction bases unmatched: 3. This clonotype was seen at least ten times. Its cognate antigen is unknown.

The rearrangement links TRBV20-1 to TRBJ2-3; 8 bases are shared with TRBD2. The clonotype comes from a woman aged 30 to 39 with Graves' hyperthyroidism. The sample comprised blood. The CDR3 sequence is CSASGRVRTDTQYF. The CDR3 DNA is TGCAGTGCTAGCGGGAGGGTCCGCACAGATACGCAGTATTTT.